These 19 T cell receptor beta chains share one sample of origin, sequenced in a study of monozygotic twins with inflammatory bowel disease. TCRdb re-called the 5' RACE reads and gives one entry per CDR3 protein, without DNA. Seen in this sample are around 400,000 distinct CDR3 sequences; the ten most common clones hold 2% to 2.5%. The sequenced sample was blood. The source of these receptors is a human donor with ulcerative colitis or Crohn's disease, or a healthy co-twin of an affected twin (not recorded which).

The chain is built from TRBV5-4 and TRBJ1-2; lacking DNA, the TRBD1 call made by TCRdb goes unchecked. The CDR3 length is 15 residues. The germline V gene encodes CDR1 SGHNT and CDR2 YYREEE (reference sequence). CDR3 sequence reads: CASTHPSGEAYGYTF.

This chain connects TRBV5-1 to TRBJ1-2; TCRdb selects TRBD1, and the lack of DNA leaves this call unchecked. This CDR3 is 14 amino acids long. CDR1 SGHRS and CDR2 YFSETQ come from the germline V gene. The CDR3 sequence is CASSSFPGTYGYTF.

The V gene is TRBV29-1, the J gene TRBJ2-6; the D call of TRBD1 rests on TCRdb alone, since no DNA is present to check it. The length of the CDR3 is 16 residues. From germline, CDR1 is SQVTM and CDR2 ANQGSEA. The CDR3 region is CSAGGSTRSGANVLTF.

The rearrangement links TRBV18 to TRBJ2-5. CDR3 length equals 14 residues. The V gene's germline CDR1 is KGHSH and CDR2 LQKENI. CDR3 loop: CASSPPPTQETQYF. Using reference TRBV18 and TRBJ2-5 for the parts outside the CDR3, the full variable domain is NAGVMQNPRHLVRRRGQEARLRCSPMKGHSHVYWYRQLPEEGLKFMVYLQKENIIDESGMPKERFSAEFPKEGPSILRIQQVVRGDSAAYFCASSPPPTQETQYFGPGTRLLVL.

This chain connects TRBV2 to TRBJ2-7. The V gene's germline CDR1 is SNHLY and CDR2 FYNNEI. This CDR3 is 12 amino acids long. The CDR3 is CASSERSFGQYF.

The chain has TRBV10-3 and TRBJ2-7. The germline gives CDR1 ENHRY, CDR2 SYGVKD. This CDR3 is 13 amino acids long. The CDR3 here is CAISESLGYEQYF.

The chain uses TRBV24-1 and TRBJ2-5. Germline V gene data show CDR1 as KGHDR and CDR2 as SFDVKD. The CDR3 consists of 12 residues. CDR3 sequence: CATSILRSTQYF.

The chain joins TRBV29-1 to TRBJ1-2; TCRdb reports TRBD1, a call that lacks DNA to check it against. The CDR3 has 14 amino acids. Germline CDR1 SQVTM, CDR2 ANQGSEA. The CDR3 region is CSAQGGSTNYGYTF.

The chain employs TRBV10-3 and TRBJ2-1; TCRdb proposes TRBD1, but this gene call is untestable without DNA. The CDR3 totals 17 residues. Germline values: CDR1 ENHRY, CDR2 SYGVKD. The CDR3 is CAISERDRVATYNEQFF.

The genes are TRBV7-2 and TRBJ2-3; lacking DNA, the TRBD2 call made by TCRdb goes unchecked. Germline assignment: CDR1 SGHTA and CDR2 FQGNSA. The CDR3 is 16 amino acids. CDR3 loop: CASSTRLAGGGDTQYF.

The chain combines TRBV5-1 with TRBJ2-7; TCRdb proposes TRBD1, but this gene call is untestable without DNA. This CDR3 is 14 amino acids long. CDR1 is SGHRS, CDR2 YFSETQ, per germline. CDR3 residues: CASSSGQGGYEQYF. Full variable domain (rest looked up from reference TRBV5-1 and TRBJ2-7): KAGVTQTPRYLIKTRGQQVTLSCSPISGHRSVSWYQQTPGQGLQFLFEYFSETQRNKGNFPGRFSGRQFSNSRSEMNVSTLELGDSALYLCASSSGQGGYEQYFGPGTRLTVT.

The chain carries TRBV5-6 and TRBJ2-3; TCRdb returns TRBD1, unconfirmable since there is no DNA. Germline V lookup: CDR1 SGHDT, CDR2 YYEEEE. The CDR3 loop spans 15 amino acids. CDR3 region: CASSRDRPRSDTQYF. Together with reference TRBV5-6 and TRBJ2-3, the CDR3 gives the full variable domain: DAGVTQSPTHLIKTRGQQVTLRCSPKSGHDTVSWYQQALGQGPQFIFQYYEEEERQRGNFPDRFSGHQFPNYSSELNVNALLLGDSALYLCASSRDRPRSDTQYFGPGTRLTVL.

CDR3 residues: CASSFSGDSSSYEQYF. The V gene is TRBV11-1, the J gene TRBJ2-7; TCRdb returns TRBD2, unconfirmable since there is no DNA. The CDR3 spans 16 residues. Germline CDR1 SGHAT, CDR2 FQDESV (reference sequence). Based on the CDR3 plus reference TRBV11-1 and TRBJ2-7, the full variable domain is EAEVAQSPRYKITEKSQAVAFWCDPISGHATLYWYRQILGQGPELLVQFQDESVVDDSQLPKDRFSAERLKGVDSTLKIQPAELGDSAMYLCASSFSGDSSSYEQYFGPGTRLTVT.

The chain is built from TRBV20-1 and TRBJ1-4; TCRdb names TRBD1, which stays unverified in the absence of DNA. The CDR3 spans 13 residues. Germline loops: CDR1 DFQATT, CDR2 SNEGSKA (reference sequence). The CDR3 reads CSAQDRRNEKLFF.

This chain's CDR3 is CASSSRVPGNTIYF. The chain links TRBV6-5 to TRBJ1-3. The CDR3 loop spans 14 amino acids. Germline assignment: CDR1 MNHEY and CDR2 SVGAGI.

The CDR3: CASSEVGTGNTGELFF. The chain couples TRBV2 to TRBJ2-2; TCRdb proposes TRBD1, but this gene call is untestable without DNA. This CDR3 is built from 16 residues. Germline loops: CDR1 SNHLY, CDR2 FYNNEI.

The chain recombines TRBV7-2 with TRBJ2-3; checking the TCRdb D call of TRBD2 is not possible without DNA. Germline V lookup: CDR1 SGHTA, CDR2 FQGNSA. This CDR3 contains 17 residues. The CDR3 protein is CASSLFSGRALTDTQYF.

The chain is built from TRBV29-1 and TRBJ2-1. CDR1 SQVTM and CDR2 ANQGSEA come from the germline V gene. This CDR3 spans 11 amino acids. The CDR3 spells CSVVRWNEQFF.

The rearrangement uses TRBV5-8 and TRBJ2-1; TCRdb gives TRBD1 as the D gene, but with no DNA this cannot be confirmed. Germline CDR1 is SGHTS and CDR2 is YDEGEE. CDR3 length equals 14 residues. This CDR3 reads CASTPPGPHNEQFF.